A single sample is the source of the 32 T cell receptor beta chains below, sequenced in a study of human T cells and chemical hapten exposure. Time point defined: healthy volunteer bleed at 2 weeks. Before extraction, the whole blood was not fractionated, and total RNA was taken from it. MiXCR, applied by TCRdb to the RACE reads, yields one record per CDR3 protein. Of around 130,000 distinct CDR3 sequences listed, approximately 9% are singletons. Sequenced material: whole blood. The receptors stem from a male donor in good health. Some clones in this sample may be carry-over from other donors' samples.

This clonotype was observed a few times. This rearrangement joins TRBV10-3 to TRBJ2-1, with 12 positions matching TRBD2. J was trimmed by 1 base and V by 8 bases; bases with no gene match: 6. The CDR3 loop spans 16 amino acids. Germline V lookup: CDR1 ENHRY, CDR2 SYGVKD. CDR3 residues: CAIWGTSGSSYNEQFF. In DNA, the CDR3 is TGTGCCATCTGGGGGACTAGCGGGTCATCCTACAATGAGCAGTTCTTC.

This clonotype was counted many times. The chain links TRBV19 to TRBJ1-1, with D possibly matching TRBD1 (5 bases). Trimming removed 3 bases from V and 0 bases from J, with 14 bases in between. Germline CDR1 and CDR2: LNHDA and SQIVND (reference sequence). The CDR3 has 16 amino acids. Written as DNA, the CDR3 is TGTGCCAGTAGTATTTTCGGCGGGACCATGAACACTGAAGCTTTCTTT. Protein: CASSIFGGTMNTEAFF.

The chain recombines TRBV19 with TRBJ2-7, with D possibly matching TRBD1 (5 bases). Germline loops: CDR1 LNHDA, CDR2 SQIVND (reference sequence). This CDR3 spans 13 amino acids. V lost 6 bases and J 0 bases, leaving 9 bases between the germline ends. CDR3 residues: CASRDTSSYEQYF. Written as DNA, the CDR3 is TGTGCCAGTAGGGACACCAGCTCCTACGAGCAGTACTTC.

This chain joins TRBV7-9 and TRBJ2-6; 7 bases line up with TRBD1. This CDR3 spans 17 amino acids. V gave up 5 bases and J gave up 0 bases; unmatched junction bases: 7. Germline values: CDR1 SEHNR, CDR2 FQNEAQ (reference sequence). CDR3 in DNA: TGTGCCAGCAGCGACCGGGACAGAGACTCTGGGGCCAACGTCCTGACTTTC. This codes for CASSDRDRDSGANVLTF.

This clonotype was observed many times. The V call is TRBV29-1, the J call TRBJ2-7; TRBD2 aligns across 13 bases. CDR3 length: 15 amino acids. Trimming took 4 bases from V and 7 from J; bases not matched to a gene: 10. Germline V lookup: CDR1 SQVTM, CDR2 ANQGSEA. CDR3 sequence: CSVGTGLAGVGEQYF. The CDR3 nucleotides read TGCAGCGTTGGAACTGGACTAGCGGGAGTTGGGGAGCAGTACTTC.

The chain joins TRBV7-9 to TRBJ2-1, with D unclear. Germline V gene data show CDR1 as SEHNR and CDR2 as FQNEAQ (reference sequence). This CDR3 has 16 amino acids. Trimming took 5 bases from V and 9 from J, leaving 23 bases between them. This CDR3 reads CASSLLSMLTEREQFF. CDR3 coding DNA: TGTGCCAGCAGCCTACTCTCGATGCTAACCGAACGTGAGCAGTTCTTC.

The chain links TRBV3-1 to TRBJ1-1, with no clear D. Trimming removed 1 base at V and 7 bases at J, with 10 bases between. The CDR3 sequence is 13 residues long. Germline CDR1 is LGHDT and CDR2 is YNNKEL (reference sequence). As DNA, the CDR3 is TGTGCCAGCAGCCAAGTGGAGGGAGATGAAGCTTTCTTT. This encodes CASSQVEGDEAFF.

The sample holds a few counts of this clonotype. The rearrangement uses TRBV13 and TRBJ2-7, with 9 bases matching TRBD1. Per the germline V gene, CDR1 is PRHDT and CDR2 is FYEKMQ (reference sequence). The CDR3 has 14 amino acids. J lost 4 bases, V lost 4 bases, and 5 bases had no gene match. The CDR3 DNA follows: TGTGCCAGCAGCTCTCGACAGGGGGAGTACGAGCAGTACTTC. It encodes CASSSRQGEYEQYF.

This rearrangement joins TRBV11-2 to TRBJ1-5; D not certain. The V and J ends lost 4 bases and 3 bases respectively, with 10 bases between them. This CDR3 contains 14 residues. Germline CDR1 is SGHAT and CDR2 is FQNNGV. CDR3 sequence: CASSSPGYNQPQHF. The CDR3, as DNA: TGTGCCAGCAGCTCTCCGGGTTACAATCAGCCCCAGCATTTT.

In its sample, this clonotype was seen a few times. The rearrangement uses TRBV2 and TRBJ2-2; D is possibly TRBD1 (6 bases). With 5 bases removed from V and 7 bases from J, the gap between germline ends came to 17 bases. The CDR3 loop spans 15 amino acids. CDR1 is SNHLY and CDR2 is FYNNEI in the germline V gene. The CDR3 reads CASSWGRPTGGELFF. The CDR3 DNA is TGTGCCAGCAGTTGGGGGCGGCCCACGGGCGGGGAGCTGTTTTTT.

The chain uses TRBV20-1 and TRBJ2-5; D is undetermined. Germline V gives CDR1 DFQATT, CDR2 SNEGSKA (reference sequence). The CDR3 is 11 residues long. Between the trimmed V and J ends, which lost 4 bases and 2 bases, there was a span of 5 bases. The CDR3 here is CSAISQETQYF. The CDR3, as DNA: TGCAGTGCTATCAGTCAAGAGACCCAGTACTTC.

Only a few counts were recorded for this clonotype. The V and J genes are TRBV4-1 and TRBJ1-4, with D possibly being TRBD1 (5 bases). Germline-derived CDR1 and CDR2 are MGHRA and YSYEKL. CDR3 length: 14 amino acids. Trimming took 5 bases from V and 0 from J, leaving 7 bases between them. The CDR3 protein is CASSAGATNEKLFF. CDR3 sequence (DNA): TGCGCCAGCAGCGCGGGGGCAACTAATGAAAAACTGTTTTTT.

The V and J genes are TRBV6-2 or TRBV6-3 and TRBJ2-3, with 7 bases that match TRBD1. The ends lost 6 bases at V and 3 bases at J; junction bases unmatched: 21. CDR1 and CDR2 (germline): MNHEY, SVGEGT. This CDR3 is built from 19 residues. CDR3 sequence (DNA): TGTGCCAGCAGGCCAACACAAACAACAGGGGAATCCGCGACAGATACGCAGTATTTT. Protein sequence: CASRPTQTTGESATDTQYF.

The V gene is TRBV14, the J gene TRBJ1-4; 10 bases align to TRBD1. Germline V gene data show CDR1 as SGHDN and CDR2 as FVKESK. V lost 5 bases to trimming and J lost 7 bases; unmatched junction nucleotides: 7. This CDR3 comprises 15 residues. CDR3 in amino acids: CASSGRQGAGEKLFF. CDR3 coding DNA: TGTGCCAGCAGCGGACGACAGGGGGCAGGTGAAAAACTGTTTTTT.

This clonotype was recorded a few times. V gene TRBV19 combines with J gene TRBJ2-3; TRBD2 matches 15 bases. The CDR3 runs 17 residues. Losses at the gene ends were 6 bases for V and 2 bases for J; bases not matched to a gene: 6. Germline V lookup: CDR1 LNHDA, CDR2 SQIVND (reference sequence). The CDR3 DNA reads as TGTGCCAGTAGCCCCGGACTAGCGGGGGGGGACACAGATACGCAGTATTTT. The encoded protein is CASSPGLAGGDTDTQYF.

This clonotype was seen at least ten times. V is TRBV19 and J is TRBJ1-1; 9 bases fit TRBD1. V was pared by 4 bases and J by 5 bases, with 2 bases of the junction left unmatched. Germline V lookup: CDR1 LNHDA, CDR2 SQIVND (reference sequence). The CDR3 spans 13 residues. CDR3 DNA: TGTGCCAGTAGTACGACAGGGGGGACTGAAGCTTTCTTT. The encoded protein is CASSTTGGTEAFF.

The chain recombines TRBV11-2 with TRBJ2-2; a weak D match, TRBD2 (6 bases). CDR1 is SGHAT and CDR2 is FQNNGV in the germline V gene. V lost 5 bases to trimming and J lost 4 bases, with 14 bases between them. CDR3 size: 15 residues. CDR3 amino acids: CASSMDVRGTGELFF. The CDR3 DNA sequence: TGTGCCAGCAGCATGGACGTGCGGGGCACCGGGGAGCTGTTTTTT.

This clonotype appeared a few times. The chain couples TRBV10-3 to TRBJ1-5; D call uncertain. The CDR3 totals 15 residues. The V end lost 4 bases, the J end lost 3 bases, and 13 bases lay between the germline ends. The germline gives CDR1 ENHRY, CDR2 SYGVKD. The CDR3 DNA sequence: TGTGCCATCAGTGTTGAAAGCCGGGACAATCAGCCCCAGCATTTT. As protein: CAISVESRDNQPQHF.

The chain joins TRBV5-6 to TRBJ2-4; 10 bases map to TRBD2. This CDR3 is 16 amino acids long. Germline assignment: CDR1 SGHDT and CDR2 YYEEEE. Germline trimming cut 4 bases from V and 3 bases from J; bases unmatched to any gene: 7. The CDR3 DNA follows: TGTGCCAGCAGCGGAGGGACTAGCGAGGGCAAAAACATTCAGTACTTC. Protein sequence: CASSGGTSEGKNIQYF. Full variable domain (remainder filled in from reference TRBV5-6 and TRBJ2-4): DAGVTQSPTHLIKTRGQQVTLRCSPKSGHDTVSWYQQALGQGPQFIFQYYEEEERQRGNFPDRFSGHQFPNYSSELNVNALLLGDSALYLCASSGGTSEGKNIQYFGAGTRLSVL.

This clonotype was recorded a few times. The chain employs TRBV2 and TRBJ2-3, with TRBD2 identical over 11 bases. V lost 2 bases to trimming and J lost 3 bases; unmatched junction nucleotides: 4. Germline CDR1 is SNHLY and CDR2 is FYNNEI. The CDR3 is made up of 16 amino acids. In DNA form, the CDR3 reads TGTGCCAGCAGTGAAATACTAGCGGGAGCGACAGATACGCAGTATTTT. Protein product: CASSEILAGATDTQYF.

This clonotype has a handful of counts. This chain links TRBV10-3 with TRBJ2-7; tentatively, D is TRBD1 or TRBD2 (5 bases each). This CDR3 contains 16 residues. Trimming shortened V by 5 bases and J by 4 bases, and 21 bases separated the two germline ends. CDR1 ENHRY and CDR2 SYGVKD come from the germline V gene. CDR3 amino acids: CAISSDGRGVNYEQYF. The DNA of the CDR3 is TGTGCCATCAGTTCGGACGGACGGGGCGTTAATTACGAGCAGTACTTC.

This clonotype appeared many times. CDR3 amino acids: CAIRGTGEWSGANVLTF. CDR3 nucleotide sequence: TGTGCCATCAGGGGGACAGGGGAGTGGTCTGGGGCCAACGTCCTGACTTTC. V and J are TRBV10-3 and TRBJ2-6, with 10 bases lining up with TRBD1. Germline lookup yields CDR1 ENHRY and CDR2 SYGVKD. This CDR3 region has 17 residues. The J segment lost 1 base and the V segment lost 6 bases, leaving 6 bases of the junction unmatched.

This clonotype was counted only a few times. This chain uses TRBV5-1 with TRBJ2-7; D may correspond to TRBD1 or TRBD2 (5 bases each). The CDR3 has 13 residues. Trimming cost V 5 bases and J 1 base, with 10 bases left between them. Germline CDR1 and CDR2: SGHRS and YFSETQ. This chain's CDR3 is CASRRDGSYEQYF. The DNA for the CDR3 is TGCGCCAGCAGGAGGGACGGATCCTACGAGCAGTACTTC.

This clonotype was recorded once. V is TRBV24-1 and J is TRBJ1-5; TRBD1 matches at 7 bases. Trimming at V came to 4 bases and at J to 2 bases, leaving 4 bases not matched to a gene. Germline lookup yields CDR1 KGHDR and CDR2 SFDVKD. The CDR3 has 15 residues. CDR3 DNA sequence: TGTGCCACCAGTGAGCGGACAGGACGCAATCAGCCCCAGCATTTT. Translation gives CATSERTGRNQPQHF.

This clonotype showed up just a few times. This chain's CDR3 is CASSQDGGGGREQFF. Written as DNA, the CDR3 is TGTGCCAGCAGCCAAGACGGGGGAGGGGGCAGGGAGCAGTTCTTC. V gene TRBV14 combines with J gene TRBJ2-1; D might be TRBD1 or TRBD2, each matching 7 bases. Germline assignment: CDR1 SGHDN and CDR2 FVKESK. Trimming pared 0 bases from V and 10 bases from J, leaving 16 bases between. There are 15 residues in the CDR3.

There are many counts of this clonotype. This chain joins TRBV24-1 and TRBJ2-3, with TRBD1 as a possible D gene (5 bases). This CDR3 comprises 13 residues. Germline V gene data show CDR1 as KGHDR and CDR2 as SFDVKD. V was trimmed by 1 base and J by 6 bases, leaving 7 bases between them. This CDR3 reads CATSDFKGDTQYF. The CDR3 DNA reads TGTGCCACCAGTGATTTTAAGGGGGATACGCAGTATTTT.

This rearrangement joins TRBV12-5 to TRBJ2-7, with no clear D. Trimming took off 0 bases at V and 3 bases at J, with 3 bases between the two ends. This CDR3 has 12 amino acids. Germline loops: CDR1 LGHNT, CDR2 FRNRAP. The CDR3 protein is CASGLVHYEQYF. The DNA of the CDR3 is TGTGCTAGTGGTTTGGTACACTACGAGCAGTACTTC.

V usage is TRBV7-9 and J usage is TRBJ2-1, with 11 nucleotides matching TRBD2. V dropped 6 bases and J dropped 7; count of bases not matched to a gene: 2. CDR1 is SEHNR, CDR2 FQNEAQ, per germline (reference sequence). The CDR3 is 13 amino acids. For the CDR3, the DNA is TGTGCCAGCAGAATAGCGGGAGGGAATGAGCAGTTCTTC. Translated, it gives CASRIAGGNEQFF.

The DNA of the CDR3 is TGTGCCAGCAGTTGGGGACGCACTAACTATGGCTACACCTTC. It encodes CASSWGRTNYGYTF. The chain has TRBV6-5 and TRBJ1-2; perhaps TRBD1 as D (5 bases). Germline V gene data show CDR1 as MNHEY and CDR2 as SVGAGI. CDR3 size: 14 residues. V was trimmed by 4 bases and J by 0 bases, leaving 9 bases between them.

This clonotype showed up many times. The chain recombines TRBV5-4 with TRBJ1-4; D unclear. The germline V gene has CDR1 SGHNT and CDR2 YYREEE (reference sequence). Trimming removed 0 bases from V and 8 bases from J, with 5 bases in between. This CDR3 is built from 12 residues. The CDR3 DNA is TGTGCCAGCAGCTTGGGTCCAGAAAAACTGTTTTTT. Residues: CASSLGPEKLFF.

This clonotype was counted ten times or more. The chain is built from TRBV5-1 and TRBJ2-3; D gene unclear. In germline, CDR1 is SGHRS, CDR2 YFSETQ. The length of the CDR3 is 15 residues. The V end was cut by 3 bases, the J end by 1 base, with 12 bases between. CDR3 amino acids: CASSWSSQGTDTQYF. The CDR3 DNA sequence: TGCGCCAGCAGCTGGAGTTCGCAGGGCACAGATACGCAGTATTTT.

This clonotype was counted at least ten times. The chain recombines TRBV10-3 with TRBJ1-1; 9 bases are a match to TRBD1. The V gene end was trimmed by 7 bases and the J gene end by 3 bases; junction bases not matched to a gene: 6. Per the germline V gene, CDR1 is ENHRY and CDR2 is SYGVKD. The CDR3 has 14 residues. The CDR3 sequence is CAITMGQGDTEAFF. The CDR3 DNA reads as TGTGCCATCACTATGGGACAGGGAGACACTGAAGCTTTCTTT.